This record looks at one T cell receptor (beta chain) sequence and its context. The sample belongs to a study of PD-1 blockade in mismatch repair-deficient tumors. The length of the CDR3 is 14 residues. Germline V CDR1 and CDR2: MNHNY, SVGAGI (reference sequence). The germline V and J ends were trimmed by 2 bases and 0 bases, with 4 bases remaining between them. Profiling relied on immunoSEQ multiplex PCR, and the TCRdb table lists in-frame clones only, not all of them. The sample lists 40,000 or so clones, around 75% occurring once. Source: peripheral blood, taken 4 weeks after starting pembrolizumab. The TCR comes from an adult with mismatch repair-deficient cancer. The J gene is TRBJ2-2, the V gene TRBV6-6; no clear D gene. CDR3 amino acids: CASSYGANTGELFF. In DNA, the CDR3 is TGTGCCAGCAGTTACGGGGCGAACACCGGGGAGCTGTTTTTT.